This T cell receptor (beta chain) was obtained from a study of T cell changes during pregnancy in multiple sclerosis. Clones were sequenced by immunoSEQ multiplex PCR, and TCRdb holds only the in-frame ones, with some missing. The sample carries 35,000 to 40,000 clones, about 95% recorded once. Germline values: CDR1 SGHAT, CDR2 FQDESV (reference sequence). Trimming at V came to 5 bases and at J to 8 bases, leaving 11 bases not matched to a gene. The CDR3 runs to 15 residues. The sample was CD4+ T cells from peripheral blood mononuclear cells, taken in the second trimester of pregnancy. This receptor was obtained from a female donor with multiple sclerosis, enrolled in a pregnancy study. The genes are TRBV11-1 and TRBJ1-4; 7 nucleotides agree with TRBD1. CDR3 DNA sequence: TGTGCCAGCAGCGTGGACAGGACCCTTGGAGAAAAACTGTTTTTT. Translating gives CASSVDRTLGEKLFF.